The rows below give T cell receptor beta chains drawn from one sample of a study of cytomegalovirus exposure and HLA in healthy donors. Generated by immunoSEQ multiplex PCR, the TCRdb table keeps only in-frame clones and is missing some. This sample has 100,000 to 150,000 clones, with 90% to 97% found just once. The source material was PBMCs. These receptors were obtained from a man between 18 and 35 years old in good health and CMV-seronegative. Each CDR3 is given with its conserved first and last residue. The order of the fields is clone size, J gene, V gene, CDR3 protein. A row's size may be missing; if present it is once, few, many or a size class.

clone size: once
J gene: TRBJ2-7
V gene: TRBV7-2
CDR3 protein: CASSPGTSATYEQYF

clone size: .
J gene: TRBJ1-1
V gene: TRBV29-1
CDR3 protein: CSVARGTGFEAFF

clone size: .
J gene: TRBJ2-7
V gene: TRBV7-9
CDR3 protein: CASSQGLAGRAAEQYF

clone size: .
J gene: TRBJ2-3
V gene: TRBV5-1
CDR3 protein: CASSQPSGYGDTQYF

clone size: .
J gene: TRBJ1-5
V gene: TRBV7-9
CDR3 protein: CASSGQGANQPQHF

clone size: .
J gene: TRBJ2-7
V gene: TRBV27
CDR3 protein: CASSHTSYEQYF

clone size: .
J gene: TRBJ2-7
V gene: TRBV7-2
CDR3 protein: CASSYRHTTSGTSYEQYF

clone size: .
J gene: TRBJ1-1
V gene: TRBV7-9
CDR3 protein: CASSSPGGTEAFF

clone size: .
J gene: TRBJ2-5
V gene: TRBV4-2
CDR3 protein: CASSHTLGTLGPETQYF

clone size: .
J gene: TRBJ1-1
V gene: TRBV12-5
CDR3 protein: CASGSQPLTGGLTEAFF

clone size: once
J gene: TRBJ1-1
V gene: TRBV9
CDR3 protein: CASSAGGAHLEAFF

clone size: .
J gene: TRBJ2-7
V gene: TRBV5-1
CDR3 protein: CASSLANADEQYF

clone size: .
J gene: TRBJ2-7
V gene: TRBV11-2
CDR3 protein: CASSFLAGEREQYF

clone size: .
J gene: TRBJ2-1
V gene: TRBV25-1
CDR3 protein: CASTAGGAYNEQFF

clone size: .
J gene: TRBJ2-7
V gene: TRBV7-2
CDR3 protein: CASSPLSDSRQYF

clone size: .
J gene: TRBJ1-2
V gene: TRBV30
CDR3 protein: CAWSVPGRTVYGYTF

clone size: .
J gene: TRBJ1-2
V gene: TRBV25-1
CDR3 protein: CASRDSFYGYTF

clone size: .
J gene: TRBJ1-1
V gene: TRBV7-2
CDR3 protein: CASSIGQGYTEAFF

clone size: .
J gene: TRBJ2-7
V gene: TRBV29-1
CDR3 protein: CSGQGRYEQYF

clone size: .
J gene: TRBJ1-1
V gene: TRBV9
CDR3 protein: CASSSRGTEAFF

clone size: few
J gene: TRBJ1-1
V gene: TRBV7-3
CDR3 protein: CASRGDPNTEAFF

clone size: once
J gene: TRBJ2-2
V gene: TRBV28
CDR3 protein: CASSSPHPSLAATGELFF

clone size: .
J gene: TRBJ2-1
V gene: TRBV7-7
CDR3 protein: CASSLAPTSGHYNEQFF

clone size: once
J gene: TRBJ1-3
V gene: TRBV7-3
CDR3 protein: CASSLAGDFSGNTIYF

clone size: .
J gene: TRBJ2-1
V gene: TRBV11-3
CDR3 protein: CASSLVGGTHEQFF

clone size: .
J gene: TRBJ1-2
V gene: TRBV5-1
CDR3 protein: CASSLDGQGGWGYTF

clone size: .
J gene: TRBJ2-2
V gene: TRBV18
CDR3 protein: CASSPFGDRDTGELFF

clone size: .
J gene: TRBJ1-1
V gene: TRBV4-1
CDR3 protein: CASSQTLGLGVAFF

clone size: .
J gene: TRBJ2-7
V gene: TRBV5-4
CDR3 protein: CASTPRQGSNEQYF

clone size: .
J gene: TRBJ1-2
V gene: TRBV14
CDR3 protein: CASSQDILSYGYTF

clone size: few
J gene: TRBJ2-7
V gene: TRBV6-5
CDR3 protein: CASSYGGSGNEQYF

clone size: once
J gene: TRBJ2-2
V gene: TRBV5-4
CDR3 protein: CASSFIDRGTGELFF

clone size: .
J gene: TRBJ1-2
V gene: TRBV7-9
CDR3 protein: CASSPPGADNYGYTF

clone size: .
J gene: TRBJ2-7
V gene: TRBV11-2
CDR3 protein: CASSLEIREPGYEQYF

clone size: .
J gene: TRBJ2-5
V gene: TRBV5-1
CDR3 protein: CASSSPRSGNGTQYF

clone size: once
J gene: TRBJ1-3
V gene: TRBV30
CDR3 protein: CAWSHLGGFSGNTIYF

clone size: .
J gene: TRBJ2-7
V gene: TRBV9
CDR3 protein: CASSVLSYEQYF

clone size: .
J gene: TRBJ2-2
V gene: TRBV2
CDR3 protein: CASRDWFNTGELFF

clone size: .
J gene: TRBJ2-1
V gene: TRBV7-3
CDR3 protein: CASSFSGKGEQFF

clone size: .
J gene: TRBJ2-6
V gene: TRBV6-1
CDR3 protein: CASSAGTSGIRPGANVLTF

clone size: .
J gene: TRBJ2-3
V gene: TRBV27
CDR3 protein: CASRILAGGTDTQYF

clone size: .
J gene: TRBJ2-5
V gene: TRBV5-1
CDR3 protein: CASSLLDRGQETQYF

clone size: .
J gene: TRBJ1-5
V gene: TRBV14
CDR3 protein: CASSQEHGEPQHF

clone size: .
J gene: TRBJ1-2
V gene: TRBV28
CDR3 protein: CASSSGLPGTYGYTF

clone size: .
J gene: TRBJ1-1
V gene: TRBV28
CDR3 protein: CASTRVGAEAFF

clone size: .
J gene: TRBJ2-5
V gene: TRBV10-2
CDR3 protein: CASKMGGGETQYF

clone size: .
J gene: TRBJ1-1
V gene: TRBV6-5
CDR3 protein: CASSTGGPGNTEAFF

clone size: .
J gene: TRBJ1-5
V gene: TRBV28
CDR3 protein: CASSSRTGYSNQPQHF

clone size: .
J gene: TRBJ2-6
V gene: TRBV29-1
CDR3 protein: CSARDPGANVLTF

clone size: .
J gene: TRBJ2-3
V gene: TRBV18
CDR3 protein: CASSPVGTDTQYF

clone size: .
J gene: TRBJ2-1
V gene: TRBV6-6
CDR3 protein: CASKAGGDEQFF

clone size: .
J gene: TRBJ2-7
V gene: TRBV7-6
CDR3 protein: CASSHSNRAYEQYF

clone size: once
J gene: TRBJ1-5
V gene: TRBV7-8
CDR3 protein: CASSLVGGSQPQHF

clone size: .
J gene: TRBJ1-4
V gene: TRBV7-9
CDR3 protein: CASSPQGAEKLFF